These T cell receptor beta chains were read from a single sample in a study of cytomegalovirus exposure and HLA in healthy donors. Clones were read by immunoSEQ multiplex PCR, and TCRdb kept only the in-frame ones, dropping some. Of around 150,000 clones listed, 70% to 75% are singletons. Sequencing was carried out using PBMCs. Receptor source: a human donor in good health. CDR3s include the opening cysteine and the closing phenylalanine or tryptophan. Fields, in order: clone size, D gene, V gene, J gene, CDR3 DNA, CDR3 protein. The D gene is left open where the match is weak. Expanded clones get a size class; other rows say once, few or many, or leave the size out.

size: few
D: NA
V: TRBV2
J: TRBJ2-7
DNA: TGTGCCAGCACCGAACCCTTTACCTACGAGCAGTACTTC
CDR3: CASTEPFTYEQYF

size: NA
D: TRBD1
V: TRBV29-1
J: TRBJ1-2
DNA: TGCAGCGTTGGCGGACAGGGAGGAGTAGGTGGCTACACCTTC
CDR3: CSVGGQGGVGGYTF

size: NA
D: TRBD1
V: TRBV28
J: TRBJ1-2
DNA: TGTGCCAGCAGTTATACAGGGGGCAGTGGCTACACCTTC
CDR3: CASSYTGGSGYTF

size: NA
D: NA
V: TRBV29-1
J: TRBJ2-5
DNA: TGCAGCGTTGCGAAGAGGGGGCAAGAGACCCAGTACTTC
CDR3: CSVAKRGQETQYF

size: NA
D: TRBD1
V: TRBV27
J: TRBJ2-3
DNA: TGTGCCAGCAGATCCTGGGACAGGCCCCTCACAGATACGCAGTATTTT
CDR3: CASRSWDRPLTDTQYF

size: few
D: NA
V: TRBV6-5
J: TRBJ2-3
DNA: TGTGCCAGCAGTGTAGGAAGACAGACAGATACGCAGTATTTT
CDR3: CASSVGRQTDTQYF

size: NA
D: TRBD1
V: TRBV7-3
J: TRBJ1-2
DNA: TGTGCCAGCAGCCAAGGCGGGACAGGGAGAGGCTACACCTTC
CDR3: CASSQGGTGRGYTF

size: NA
D: TRBD2
V: TRBV15
J: TRBJ2-1
DNA: TGTGCCACCAGCAGAGATCTGGAACAGCGGGAATACAATGAGCAGTTCTTC
CDR3: CATSRDLEQREYNEQFF

size: NA
D: NA
V: TRBV7-2
J: TRBJ2-5
DNA: TGTGCCAGCAGCTTTGGCTTAAACGACTATCCTAGACTTCTAGAGACCCAGTACTTC
CDR3: CASSFGLNDYPRLLETQYF

size: NA
D: NA
V: TRBV27
J: TRBJ2-2
DNA: TGTGCCAGCAGTTTGGTTTCCCAGTACACCGGGGAGCTGTTTTTT
CDR3: CASSLVSQYTGELFF

size: once
D: NA
V: TRBV13
J: TRBJ2-5
DNA: TGTGCCAGCAGCACGGAGCAGATGGAGACCCAGTACTTC
CDR3: CASSTEQMETQYF

size: once
D: TRBD1
V: TRBV2
J: TRBJ1-6
DNA: TGTGCCAGCAGTTCCCCTCCCGGGACAGGGAATTCACCCCTCCACTTT
CDR3: CASSSPPGTGNSPLHF

size: NA
D: NA
V: TRBV7-9
J: TRBJ1-2
DNA: TGTGCCAGCAGCTGGGGAGGAGGCGCTGGCTACACCTTC
CDR3: CASSWGGGAGYTF

size: NA
D: NA
V: TRBV21-1
J: TRBJ2-7
DNA: TGTGCCAGCAGCAAAGCCGGGACAGGGGTCGCCTACGAGCAGTACTTC
CDR3: CASSKAGTGVAYEQYF

size: NA
D: TRBD1
V: TRBV6-1
J: TRBJ2-7
DNA: TGTGCCAGCAGTGCGGACAGGGGGCTGGACTCCTACGAGCAGTACTTC
CDR3: CASSADRGLDSYEQYF

size: NA
D: NA
V: TRBV21-1
J: TRBJ2-6
DNA: TGTGCCAGCAGCAAAGGAGCGGCAGGCTCCGGGGCCAACGTCCTGACTTTC
CDR3: CASSKGAAGSGANVLTF

size: once
D: TRBD2
V: TRBV11-2
J: TRBJ2-1
DNA: TGTGCCAGCTGCTCGGGGGGGCGGTTTAATGAGCAGTTCTTC
CDR3: CASCSGGRFNEQFF

size: NA
D: NA
V: TRBV30
J: TRBJ1-1
DNA: TGTGCCTGGAGTGTACCGGGGAGATCTGAAGCTTTCTTT
CDR3: CAWSVPGRSEAFF

size: NA
D: TRBD1
V: TRBV29-1
J: TRBJ1-5
DNA: TGCAGCGTTGAGCCGGACAGGGGGGTGAGCAATCAGCCCCAGCATTTT
CDR3: CSVEPDRGVSNQPQHF

size: NA
D: TRBD1
V: TRBV7-9
J: TRBJ1-2
DNA: TGTGCCAGCAGCTTAGAGGGGACAGGGGGCCATGGCTACACCTTC
CDR3: CASSLEGTGGHGYTF

size: NA
D: NA
V: TRBV9
J: TRBJ2-3
DNA: TGTGCCAGCAGCGTGGCTAGTGCGGATACGCAGTATTTT
CDR3: CASSVASADTQYF

size: once
D: NA
V: TRBV5-4
J: TRBJ1-1
DNA: TGTGCCAGCAGGCAAGCCCTGATGAACACTGAAGCTTTCTTT
CDR3: CASRQALMNTEAFF

size: NA
D: NA
V: TRBV15
J: TRBJ1-2
DNA: TGTGCCACCAGCAGAGATCTTTTAAACAGACTAAACTATGGCTACACCTTC
CDR3: CATSRDLLNRLNYGYTF

size: NA
D: TRBD1
V: TRBV5-4
J: TRBJ2-7
DNA: TGTGCCAGCAGACCCGGGACAGCTACCTACGAGCAGTACTTC
CDR3: CASRPGTATYEQYF

size: NA
D: TRBD1
V: TRBV27
J: TRBJ2-3
DNA: TGTGCCAGCAGTTCACCGGGACAGGGTCTCGGTACGCAGTATTTT
CDR3: CASSSPGQGLGTQYF

size: NA
D: TRBD1
V: TRBV19
J: TRBJ1-2
DNA: TGTGCCAGCAGGGGGGCCGGTGGCTACACCTTC
CDR3: CASRGAGGYTF

size: NA
D: NA
V: TRBV6-5
J: TRBJ2-7
DNA: TGTGCCAGCAGCGATGGCGGTAGCTCCTACGAGCAGTACTTC
CDR3: CASSDGGSSYEQYF

size: few
D: NA
V: TRBV7-9
J: TRBJ2-6
DNA: TGTGCCAGCAGCGCGATTAACAGTCCTTCTGGGGCCAACGTCCTGACTTTC
CDR3: CASSAINSPSGANVLTF

size: NA
D: NA
V: TRBV11-3
J: TRBJ2-7
DNA: TGTGCCAGCAGCCACCCAGGAGGGCTCTCCTACGAGCAGTACTTC
CDR3: CASSHPGGLSYEQYF

size: NA
D: NA
V: TRBV7-8
J: TRBJ1-2
DNA: TGTGCCAGCAGCTATAGATTAAACTATGGCTACACCTTC
CDR3: CASSYRLNYGYTF

size: NA
D: TRBD1
V: TRBV2
J: TRBJ2-3
DNA: TGTGCCAGCAGGCAACAGGGGGTTGGGAGGGATACGCAGTATTTT
CDR3: CASRQQGVGRDTQYF

size: NA
D: NA
V: TRBV7-3
J: TRBJ2-1
DNA: TGTGCCAGCAGCTCCATGGGGGGGCATTACGATGAGCAGTTCTTC
CDR3: CASSSMGGHYDEQFF

size: NA
D: NA
V: TRBV28
J: TRBJ2-5
DNA: TGTGCCAGCAGTTTCTCCCGAGCCCAAGAGACCCAGTACTTC
CDR3: CASSFSRAQETQYF

size: NA
D: NA
V: TRBV5-4
J: TRBJ2-2
DNA: TGTGCCAGCAGCGGAGGGACGGCCGGGGAGCTGTTTTTT
CDR3: CASSGGTAGELFF

size: NA
D: NA
V: TRBV2
J: TRBJ1-2
DNA: TGTGCCAGCAGTGAAGCGCGTCAGGGCCCCTCGCGCTACACCTTC
CDR3: CASSEARQGPSRYTF

size: few
D: NA
V: TRBV4-1
J: TRBJ2-1
DNA: TGCGCCAGCAGCCAAGCCGGGACTTATCTACCCAATGAGCAGTTCTTC
CDR3: CASSQAGTYLPNEQFF

size: few
D: TRBD2
V: TRBV27
J: TRBJ2-1
DNA: TGTGCCAGCAGTCCGTATAGCGGGAGTCTCGAGTACAATGAGCAGTTCTTC
CDR3: CASSPYSGSLEYNEQFF

size: once
D: NA
V: TRBV6-4
J: TRBJ1-1
DNA: TGTGCCAGCAGTGACCCTATGGGCCGAGCTTTCTTT
CDR3: CASSDPMGRAFF

size: few
D: TRBD1
V: TRBV11-2
J: TRBJ2-7
DNA: TGTGCCAGCAGCTCCGCAGACAGGGGATGGGAAGACGAGCAGTACTTC
CDR3: CASSSADRGWEDEQYF

size: NA
D: NA
V: TRBV7-8
J: TRBJ1-1
DNA: TGTGCCAGCAGCTTAATCGCAGGGTCCTGGGGCACTGAAGCTTTCTTT
CDR3: CASSLIAGSWGTEAFF

size: once
D: TRBD1
V: TRBV27
J: TRBJ2-7
DNA: TGTGCCAGCACCGGTACCTCGGGACAGGGAACCTCCTACGAGCAGTACTTC
CDR3: CASTGTSGQGTSYEQYF

size: NA
D: NA
V: TRBV4-1
J: TRBJ2-1
DNA: TGCGCCAGCAGCCAACCAGGGGATAATGAGCAGTTCTTC
CDR3: CASSQPGDNEQFF

size: NA
D: NA
V: TRBV29-1
J: TRBJ2-3
DNA: TGCAGCGTTGAACAGGGTAATTTGGCAGATACGCAGTATTTT
CDR3: CSVEQGNLADTQYF

size: NA
D: NA
V: TRBV6-5
J: TRBJ1-1
DNA: TGTGCCAGCAGCTACCCCCTACAGGGATGGAACACTGAAGCTTTCTTT
CDR3: CASSYPLQGWNTEAFF

size: few
D: TRBD2
V: TRBV2
J: TRBJ2-5
DNA: TGTGCCAGCAGTCCAATAGCGGGGTTAGAGACCCAGTACTTC
CDR3: CASSPIAGLETQYF